The clone carrying this T cell receptor (beta chain) was counted a few times. The antigen is not known. These data originate in a study of T-cell memory formation after mild COVID-19. Background on the study: There were largely donor-specific TCR clusters. Whole-study results and caveats: Contracting clones from day 15 to 85 had balanced CD4/CD8; later expanders favoured CD4+. Several responding clones turned up in pre-infection memory, indicating that cross-reactive memory may have taken part.

A single record per CDR3 protein comes from TCRdb applying MiXCR to the 5' RACE reads. Of about 350,000 distinct CDR3 sequences in the sample, around 15% were seen once. V was trimmed by 0 bases and J by 3 bases, leaving 2 bases between them. CDR1 SGHVS and CDR2 FQNEAQ come from the germline V gene. This CDR3 has 13 amino acids. The rearrangement uses TRBV7-8 and TRBJ1-4; D not certain. The receptor comes from a man aged 18 to 29 who had mild COVID-19 (a few samples of this study predate the infection). Cell type and time point are not known. Source material: PBMCs or a T cell subset sorted from them (not recorded which). As DNA, the CDR3 is TGTGCCAGCAGCTTAGCTCCTAATGAAAAACTGTTTTTT. This encodes CASSLAPNEKLFF.